The TCR beta chain under discussion was sequenced for a study of radiotherapy plus CTLA-4 blockade in lung cancer. Study-level information: Disease control was present in under 35% of patients, and objective responses in about 18%. Notes on the study in general: In blood, tumor-derived TCR clones expanded after radiotherapy plus ipilimumab. According to reports, early shifts in blood T cell clones, alongside interferon-beta, forecast response most accurately.

To note about this clone: Its antigen remains unidentified.

Profiling relied on immunoSEQ multiplex PCR, and the TCRdb table lists in-frame clones only, not all of them. The table includes some 98,000 clones, approximately 78% detected once. Trimming took 2 bases from V and 4 from J, leaving 12 bases between them. Germline V gene data show CDR1 as SGHAT and CDR2 as FQNNGV. The CDR3 length is 15 residues. Chemo-refractory metastatic non-small-cell lung cancer patients were treated with focal radiation plus CTLA-4 blockade with ipilimumab. The source of this sequence is a human donor with non-small cell lung cancer who had a partial response to radiotherapy plus ipilimumab. The sequencing used peripheral blood, collected from a patient treated with radiotherapy plus ipilimumab. V usage is TRBV11-2 and J usage is TRBJ1-5; D unresolved. The CDR3 bases are TGTGCCAGCAGCTTAACGCCAGGAAAGAATCAGCCCCAGCATTTT. It translates to CASSLTPGKNQPQHF.